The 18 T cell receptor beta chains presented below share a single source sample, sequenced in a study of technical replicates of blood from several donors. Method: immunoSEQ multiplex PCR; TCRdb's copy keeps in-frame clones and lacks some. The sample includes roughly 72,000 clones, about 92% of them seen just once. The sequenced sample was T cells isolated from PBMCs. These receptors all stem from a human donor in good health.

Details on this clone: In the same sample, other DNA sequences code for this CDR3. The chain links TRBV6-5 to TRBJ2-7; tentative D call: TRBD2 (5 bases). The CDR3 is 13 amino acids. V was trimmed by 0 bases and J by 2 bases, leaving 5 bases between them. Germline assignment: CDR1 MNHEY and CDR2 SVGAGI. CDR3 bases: TGTGCCAGCAGTTACTCACTAGCCTACGAGCAGTACTTC. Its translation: CASSYSLAYEQYF.

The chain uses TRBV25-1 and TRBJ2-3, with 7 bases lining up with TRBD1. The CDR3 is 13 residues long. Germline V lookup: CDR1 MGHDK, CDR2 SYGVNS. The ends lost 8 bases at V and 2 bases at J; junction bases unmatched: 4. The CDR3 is CASGDSLTDTQYF. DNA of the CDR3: TGTGCCAGCGGGGACAGCCTCACAGATACGCAGTATTTT.

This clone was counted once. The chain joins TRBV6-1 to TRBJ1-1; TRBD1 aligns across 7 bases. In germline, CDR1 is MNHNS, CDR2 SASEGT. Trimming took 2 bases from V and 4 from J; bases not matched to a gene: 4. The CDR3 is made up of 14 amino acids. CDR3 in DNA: TGTGCCAGCAGTGAAACAGGGGTGGGCACTGAAGCTTTCTTT. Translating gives CASSETGVGTEAFF.

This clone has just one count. The DNA of the CDR3 is TGTGCCAGCAGTTACTCCTGGGGGGCAGATACGCAGTATTTT. As protein: CASSYSWGADTQYF. V and J are TRBV6-5 and TRBJ2-3, with a possible D match to TRBD2 (6 bases). V dropped 0 bases and J dropped 4 bases, with 8 bases sitting between them. Looked up from germline, CDR1 is MNHEY and CDR2 is SVGAGI. This CDR3 contains 14 residues.

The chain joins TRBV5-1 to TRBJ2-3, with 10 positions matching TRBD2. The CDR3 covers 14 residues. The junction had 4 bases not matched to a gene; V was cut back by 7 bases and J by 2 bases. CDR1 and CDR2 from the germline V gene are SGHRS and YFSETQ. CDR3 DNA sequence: TGCGCCAGCGAAACTAGCGGGGCCACAGATACGCAGTATTTT. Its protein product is CASETSGATDTQYF.

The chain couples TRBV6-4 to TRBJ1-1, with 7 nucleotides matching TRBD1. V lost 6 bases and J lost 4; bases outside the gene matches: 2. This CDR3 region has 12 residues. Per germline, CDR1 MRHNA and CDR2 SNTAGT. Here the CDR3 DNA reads TGTGCCAGCAGGGGACAGACCACTGAAGCTTTCTTT. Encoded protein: CASRGQTTEAFF.

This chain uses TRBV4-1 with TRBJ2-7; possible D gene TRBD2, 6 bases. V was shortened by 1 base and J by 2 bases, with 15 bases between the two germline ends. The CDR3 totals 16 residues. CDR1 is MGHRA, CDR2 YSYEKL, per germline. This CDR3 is CASSQVWGREAYEQYF. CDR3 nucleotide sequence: TGCGCCAGCAGCCAAGTTTGGGGCAGGGAGGCCTACGAGCAGTACTTC.

The CDR3 DNA sequence: TGCGCCAGCAGTACTAGCGGCACCTACGAGCAGTACTTC. It encodes CASSTSGTYEQYF. V and J are TRBV5-1 and TRBJ2-7; 8 positions match TRBD2. Germline V gene data show CDR1 as SGHRS and CDR2 as YFSETQ. After removal of 5 bases from V and 2 bases from J, the junction contained 3 bases not matched to a gene. The CDR3 sequence is 13 residues long.

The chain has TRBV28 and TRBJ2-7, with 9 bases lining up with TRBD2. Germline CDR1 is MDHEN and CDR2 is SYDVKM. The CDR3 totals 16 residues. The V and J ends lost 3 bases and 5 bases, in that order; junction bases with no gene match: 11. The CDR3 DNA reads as TGTGCCAGCAGTTTGAGCTTGGCGGGGGGGCTAGACGAGCAGTACTTC. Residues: CASSLSLAGGLDEQYF.

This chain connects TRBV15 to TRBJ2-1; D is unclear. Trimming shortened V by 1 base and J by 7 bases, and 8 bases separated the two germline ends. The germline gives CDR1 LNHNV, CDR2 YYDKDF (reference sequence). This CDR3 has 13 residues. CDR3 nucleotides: TGTGCCACCAGCAGAGGGGTAGCAAATGAGCAGTTCTTC. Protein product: CATSRGVANEQFF.

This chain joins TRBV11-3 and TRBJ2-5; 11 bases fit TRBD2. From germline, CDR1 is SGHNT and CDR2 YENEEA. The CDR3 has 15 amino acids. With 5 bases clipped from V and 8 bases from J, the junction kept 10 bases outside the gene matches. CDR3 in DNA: TGTGCCAGCAGCCCACTAGCGGGAGCGGCTGGTACCCAGTACTTC. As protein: CASSPLAGAAGTQYF.

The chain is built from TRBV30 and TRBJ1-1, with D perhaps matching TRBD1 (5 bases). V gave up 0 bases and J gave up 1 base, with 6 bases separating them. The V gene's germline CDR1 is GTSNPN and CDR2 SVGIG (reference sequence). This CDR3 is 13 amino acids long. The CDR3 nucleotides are TGTGCCTGGAGTGTAGACAGGAACACTGAAGCTTTCTTT. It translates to CAWSVDRNTEAFF.

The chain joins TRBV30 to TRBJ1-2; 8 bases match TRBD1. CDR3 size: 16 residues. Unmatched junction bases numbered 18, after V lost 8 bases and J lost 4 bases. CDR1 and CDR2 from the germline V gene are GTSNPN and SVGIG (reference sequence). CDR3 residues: CAREGTGKGGFYGYTF. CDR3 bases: TGTGCCCGGGAAGGGACAGGAAAGGGGGGTTTCTATGGCTACACCTTC.

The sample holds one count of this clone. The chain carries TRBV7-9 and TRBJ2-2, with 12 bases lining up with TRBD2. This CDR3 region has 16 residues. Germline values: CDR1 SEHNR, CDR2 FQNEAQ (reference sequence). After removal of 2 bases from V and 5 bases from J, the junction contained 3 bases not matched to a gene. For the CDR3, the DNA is TGTGCCAGCAGCTTACTCGGACTAGCGGGAACCGGGGAGCTGTTTTTT. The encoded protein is CASSLLGLAGTGELFF. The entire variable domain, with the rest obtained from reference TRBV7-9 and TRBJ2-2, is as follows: DTGVSQNPRHKITKRGQNVTFRCDPISEHNRLYWYRQTLGQGPEFLTYFQNEAQLEKSRLLSDRFSAERPKGSFSTLEIQRTEQGDSAMYLCASSLLGLAGTGELFFGEGSRLTVL.

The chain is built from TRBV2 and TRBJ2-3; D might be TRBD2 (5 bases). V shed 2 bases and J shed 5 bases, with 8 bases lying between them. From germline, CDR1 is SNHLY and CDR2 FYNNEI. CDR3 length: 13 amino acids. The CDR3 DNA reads TGTGCCAGCAGTGAACTAGCTCGAGATACGCAGTATTTT. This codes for CASSELARDTQYF.

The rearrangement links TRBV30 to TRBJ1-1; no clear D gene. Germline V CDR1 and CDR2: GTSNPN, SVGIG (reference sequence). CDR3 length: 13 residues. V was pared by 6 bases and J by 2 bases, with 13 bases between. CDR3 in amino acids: CACHTVPNTEAFF. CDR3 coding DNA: TGTGCCTGCCATACAGTTCCTAACACTGAAGCTTTCTTT.

The CDR3 nucleotides read TGTGCCAGTAGTATCCGGGAGGCCTACGAGCAGTACTTC. Amino acids: CASSIREAYEQYF. The chain combines TRBV19 with TRBJ2-7; 7 nucleotides align to TRBD2. CDR3 length: 13 amino acids. Germline V gene data show CDR1 as LNHDA and CDR2 as SQIVND (reference sequence). With V trimmed by 3 bases and J by 2 bases, 1 base remained unmatched.

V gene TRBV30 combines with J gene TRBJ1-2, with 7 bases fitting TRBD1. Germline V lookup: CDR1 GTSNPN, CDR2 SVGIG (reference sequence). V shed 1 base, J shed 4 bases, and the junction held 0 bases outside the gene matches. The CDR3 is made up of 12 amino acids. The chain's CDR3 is CAWSAGGYGYTF. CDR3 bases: TGTGCCTGGAGTGCAGGGGGCTATGGCTACACCTTC.